This T cell receptor (beta chain) was recorded in a study of blood T cell repertoires in COVID-19. The wider study: COVID-19 samples, acute and convalescent, were from the United States, Italy and Spain. Sources were T cells, B-cell-depleted T cells, or PBMCs; the material itself was cDNA or gDNA.

Original handling: Estimation of nucleated cell counts relied on the amplification of reference gene primers. Sequencing was performed with immunoSEQ multiplex PCR; in TCRdb, only in-frame clones are kept and a portion is missing. The V and J calls and the clone size are those of that table, but D and trimming were determined from the DNA. The table lists under 200,000 clones, almost 90% of them singletons. CDR1 and CDR2 (germline): SNHLY, FYNNEI. J was trimmed by 4 bases and V by 6 bases; bases with no gene match: 12. This CDR3 contains 16 residues. This chain joins TRBV2 and TRBJ2-5; 9 bases fit TRBD2. Sequencing used peripheral blood. This clonotype was sampled from a young man with active or convalescent COVID-19. DNA for the CDR3: TGTGCCAGCAGGAGAGGGAGCGGGGGGCCAACAGAGACCCAGTACTTC. Amino acids: CASRRGSGGPTETQYF.